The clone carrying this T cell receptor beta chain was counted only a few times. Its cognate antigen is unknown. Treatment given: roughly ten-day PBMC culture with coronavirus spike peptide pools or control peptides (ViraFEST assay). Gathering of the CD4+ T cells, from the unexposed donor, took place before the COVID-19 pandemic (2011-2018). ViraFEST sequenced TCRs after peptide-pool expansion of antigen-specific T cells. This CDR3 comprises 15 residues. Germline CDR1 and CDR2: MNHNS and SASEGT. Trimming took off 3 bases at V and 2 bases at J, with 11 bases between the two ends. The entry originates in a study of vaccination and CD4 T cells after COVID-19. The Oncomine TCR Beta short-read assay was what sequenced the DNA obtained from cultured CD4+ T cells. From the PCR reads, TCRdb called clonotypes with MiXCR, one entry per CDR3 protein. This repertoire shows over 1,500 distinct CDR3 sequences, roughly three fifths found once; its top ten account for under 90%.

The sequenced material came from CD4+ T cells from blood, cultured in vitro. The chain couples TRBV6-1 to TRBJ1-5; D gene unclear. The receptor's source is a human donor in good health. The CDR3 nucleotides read TGTGCCAGCAGTGAGGCCATAATTGGCAATCAGCCCCAGCATTTT. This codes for CASSEAIIGNQPQHF.